This T cell receptor beta chain was captured in a study of blood T cell repertoires in COVID-19. Study as a whole: T cells, B-cell-depleted T cells, or PBMCs supplied cDNA or gDNA.

In the authors' methods: Reference gene primer amplification gave estimated nucleated cell counts. Profiling relied on immunoSEQ multiplex PCR, and the TCRdb table lists in-frame clones only, not all of them. V, J and clone size are those of that table, while D and trimming were read from the DNA. The table has around 330,000 clones, approximately 88% seen once. Trimming removed 1 base at V and 7 bases at J, with 7 bases between. This CDR3 has 12 amino acids. Germline CDR1 LNHDA, CDR2 SQIVND (reference sequence). The sample comprised peripheral blood. This chain joins TRBV19 and TRBJ1-2; D gene uncertain. The receptor was isolated from a woman aged 50 to 65 with active or convalescent COVID-19. For the CDR3, the DNA is TGTGCCAGTAGTATAGGGGGAGGTGGCTACACCTTC. This sequence encodes CASSIGGGGYTF.